Detailed here is one TCR beta chain. The antigen is undetermined. Isolation of CD8+ and CD4+ T cells was performed negatively, whereas enrichment of TEMRA cells was done by FACS. This specimen belongs to a study of CD8 T cells in Susac syndrome. Study conclusions and caveats: The study conceded that its TCR sequencing and HLA analysis involved relatively few individuals.

Reverse transcription of about 0.5 to 1 ug RNA was carried out with random hexamers. Multiplex immunoSEQ PCR targeted 54 Vbeta and 13 Jbeta TCR beta segments. TCRdb itself ran the immunoSEQ multiplex PCR reads through MiXCR, one entry per CDR3 protein. The table has 77,000 or so distinct CDR3 sequences, roughly 94% seen once. The TCR sequence derives from a human donor with multiple sclerosis. The material sequenced was CD8+ T cells from PBMCs.

DNA for the CDR3: TGTGCCAGCATACCCTCGAGGGGGCAAGAGACCCAGTACTTC. It yields the protein CASIPSRGQETQYF. The genes are TRBV6-4 and TRBJ2-5, with D maybe TRBD1 (6 bases). CDR1 is MRHNA, CDR2 SNTAGT, per germline. Trimming cost V 7 bases and J 2 bases, with 14 bases left between them. This CDR3 has 14 amino acids.